This T cell receptor (beta chain) emerged from a study of early T cells in non-severe SARS-CoV-2 infection. The TCR library protocol was used to attach unique molecular identifiers. These identifiers were attached to individual cDNA molecules. One entry per CDR3 protein results from TCRdb running MiXCR on the 5' RACE reads. The sample holds roughly 63,000 distinct CDR3 sequences, around 11% seen once. This clonotype was counted many times. This CDR3 is 13 amino acids long. Germline assignment: CDR1 SGHVS and CDR2 FQNEAQ. Trimming shortened V by 5 bases and J by 4 bases, and 9 bases separated the two germline ends.

The chain carries TRBV7-8 and TRBJ1-5; D not resolved. This TCR was sampled from an adult who was a healthcare worker with PCR-confirmed SARS-CoV-2 infection or an uninfected control (not recorded which). The sequenced sample was whole blood. The CDR3 spells CASSPQQNQPQHF. The CDR3 nucleotides are TGTGCCAGCAGCCCCCAGCAAAATCAGCCCCAGCATTTT. The complete variable domain, with remaining parts taken from reference TRBV7-8 and TRBJ1-5, reads GAGVSQSPRYKVAKRGQDVALRCDPISGHVSLFWYQQALGQGPEFLTYFQNEAQLDKSGLPSDRFFAERPEGSVSTLKIQRTQQEDSAVYLCASSPQQNQPQHFGDGTRLSIL.